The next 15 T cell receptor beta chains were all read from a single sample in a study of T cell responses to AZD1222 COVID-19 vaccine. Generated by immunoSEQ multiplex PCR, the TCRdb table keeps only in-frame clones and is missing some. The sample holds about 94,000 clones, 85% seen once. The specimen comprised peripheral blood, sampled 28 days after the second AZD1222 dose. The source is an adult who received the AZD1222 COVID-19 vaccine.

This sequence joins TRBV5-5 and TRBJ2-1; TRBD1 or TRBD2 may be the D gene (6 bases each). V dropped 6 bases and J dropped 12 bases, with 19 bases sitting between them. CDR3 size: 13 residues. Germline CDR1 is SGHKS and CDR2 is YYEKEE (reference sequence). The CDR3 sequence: CASTILGGGTQFF. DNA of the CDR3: TGTGCCAGCACGATCCTAGGGGGAGGAACGCAGTTCTTC.

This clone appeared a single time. The CDR3 DNA reads as TGTGCCAGCAGTTTAGAGGGGAATACAGATACGCAGTATTTT. Its translation: CASSLEGNTDTQYF. The chain recombines TRBV28 with TRBJ2-3; TRBD1 or TRBD2 may be the D gene (5 bases each). The V gene's germline CDR1 is MDHEN and CDR2 SYDVKM. CDR3 length: 14 amino acids. V dropped 2 bases and J dropped 3 bases, with 9 bases sitting between them.

Written as DNA, the CDR3 is TGTGCCAGCAGCTGGAACAACCCGGCGAGCACCGGGGAGCTGTTTTTT. This encodes CASSWNNPASTGELFF. The chain uses TRBV2 and TRBJ2-2; no clear D gene. CDR1 is SNHLY and CDR2 is FYNNEI in the germline V gene. The germline V and J ends were trimmed by 6 bases and 4 bases, with 18 bases remaining between them. The CDR3 contains 16 residues.

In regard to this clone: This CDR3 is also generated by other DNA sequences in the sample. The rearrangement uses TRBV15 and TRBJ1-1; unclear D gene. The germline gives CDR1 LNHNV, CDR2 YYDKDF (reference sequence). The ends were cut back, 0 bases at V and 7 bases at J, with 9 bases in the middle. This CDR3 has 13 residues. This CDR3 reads CATSREGRDEAFF. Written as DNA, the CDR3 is TGTGCCACCAGCAGAGAAGGAAGGGATGAAGCTTTCTTT.

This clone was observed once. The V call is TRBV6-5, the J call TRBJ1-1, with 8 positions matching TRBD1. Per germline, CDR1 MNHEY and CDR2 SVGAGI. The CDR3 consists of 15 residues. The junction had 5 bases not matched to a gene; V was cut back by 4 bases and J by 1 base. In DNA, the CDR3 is TGTGCCAGCAGTTTCCAGGGGGCTCGGAACACTGAAGCTTTCTTT. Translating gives CASSFQGARNTEAFF.

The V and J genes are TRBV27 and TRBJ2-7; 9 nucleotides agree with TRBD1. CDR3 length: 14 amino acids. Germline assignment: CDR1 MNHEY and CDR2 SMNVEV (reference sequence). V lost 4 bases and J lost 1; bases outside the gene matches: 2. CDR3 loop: CASSWDRVSYEQYF. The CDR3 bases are TGTGCCAGCAGTTGGGACAGGGTTTCCTACGAGCAGTACTTC.

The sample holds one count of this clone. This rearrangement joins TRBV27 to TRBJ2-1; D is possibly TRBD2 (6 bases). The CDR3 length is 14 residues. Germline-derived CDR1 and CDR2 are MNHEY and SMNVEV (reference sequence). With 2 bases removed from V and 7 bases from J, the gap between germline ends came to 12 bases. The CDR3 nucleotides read TGTGCCAGCAGTTTAGATCGACTAGGAAATGAGCAGTTCTTC. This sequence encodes CASSLDRLGNEQFF.

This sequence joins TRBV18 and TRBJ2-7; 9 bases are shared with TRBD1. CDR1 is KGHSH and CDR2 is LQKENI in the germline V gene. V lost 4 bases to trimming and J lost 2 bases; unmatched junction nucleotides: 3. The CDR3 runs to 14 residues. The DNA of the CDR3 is TGTGCCAGCTCACTGGACAGGGGTCCCTACGAGCAGTACTTC. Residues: CASSLDRGPYEQYF.

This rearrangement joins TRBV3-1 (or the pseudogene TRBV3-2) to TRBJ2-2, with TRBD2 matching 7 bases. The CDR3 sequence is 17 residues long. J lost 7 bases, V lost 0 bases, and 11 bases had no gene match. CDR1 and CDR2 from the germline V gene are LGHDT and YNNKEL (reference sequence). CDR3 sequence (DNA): TGTGCCAGCAGCCAAGATCCCGGAGCGGGAAGGGGCGGGGAGCTGTTTTTT. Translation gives CASSQDPGAGRGGELFF.

The CDR3 region is CASSRLAGYNEQFF. The CDR3 DNA reads TGTGCCAGCAGTCGGTTAGCGGGATACAATGAGCAGTTCTTC. The chain recombines TRBV28 with TRBJ2-1, with 8 bases that match TRBD2. After removal of 5 bases from V and 4 bases from J, the junction contained 4 bases not matched to a gene. The CDR3 has 14 amino acids. CDR1 MDHEN and CDR2 SYDVKM come from the germline V gene.

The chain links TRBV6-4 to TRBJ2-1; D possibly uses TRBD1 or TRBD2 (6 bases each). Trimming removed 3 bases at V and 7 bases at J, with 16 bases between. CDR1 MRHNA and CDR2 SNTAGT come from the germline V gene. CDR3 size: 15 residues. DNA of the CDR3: TGTGCCAGCAGTGATTTTGTAGGGGGGCGAAATGAGCAGTTCTTC. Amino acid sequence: CASSDFVGGRNEQFF.

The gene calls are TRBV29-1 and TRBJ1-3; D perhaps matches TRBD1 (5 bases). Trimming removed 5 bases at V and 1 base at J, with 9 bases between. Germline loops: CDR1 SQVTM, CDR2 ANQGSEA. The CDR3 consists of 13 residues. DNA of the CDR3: TGCAGCGTTCACCAGGGTTCTGGAAACACCATATATTTT. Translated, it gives CSVHQGSGNTIYF. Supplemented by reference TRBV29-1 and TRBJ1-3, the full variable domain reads SAVISQKPSRDICQRGTSLTIQCQVDSQVTMMFWYRQQPGQSLTLIATANQGSEATYESGFVIDKFPISRPNLTFSTLTVSNMSPEDSSIYLCSVHQGSGNTIYFGEGSWLTVV.

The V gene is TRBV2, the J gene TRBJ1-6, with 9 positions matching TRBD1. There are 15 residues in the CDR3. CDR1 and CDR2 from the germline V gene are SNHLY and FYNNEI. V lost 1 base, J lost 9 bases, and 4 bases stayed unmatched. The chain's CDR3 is CASSEGDRAGSPLHF. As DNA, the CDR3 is TGTGCCAGCAGTGAAGGGGACAGGGCGGGTTCACCCCTCCACTTT.

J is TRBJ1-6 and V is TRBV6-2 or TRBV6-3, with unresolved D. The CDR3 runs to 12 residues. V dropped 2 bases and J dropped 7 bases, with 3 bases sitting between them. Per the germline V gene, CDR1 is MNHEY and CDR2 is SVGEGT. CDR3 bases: TGTGCCAGCAGTTACGGGAATTCACCCCTCCACTTT. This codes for CASSYGNSPLHF.

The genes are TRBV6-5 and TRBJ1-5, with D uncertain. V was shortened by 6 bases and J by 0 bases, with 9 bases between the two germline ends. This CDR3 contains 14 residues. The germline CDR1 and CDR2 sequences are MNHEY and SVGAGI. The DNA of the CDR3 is TGTGCCAGCAGGGACGGACTTAGCAATCAGCCCCAGCATTTT. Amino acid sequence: CASRDGLSNQPQHF.